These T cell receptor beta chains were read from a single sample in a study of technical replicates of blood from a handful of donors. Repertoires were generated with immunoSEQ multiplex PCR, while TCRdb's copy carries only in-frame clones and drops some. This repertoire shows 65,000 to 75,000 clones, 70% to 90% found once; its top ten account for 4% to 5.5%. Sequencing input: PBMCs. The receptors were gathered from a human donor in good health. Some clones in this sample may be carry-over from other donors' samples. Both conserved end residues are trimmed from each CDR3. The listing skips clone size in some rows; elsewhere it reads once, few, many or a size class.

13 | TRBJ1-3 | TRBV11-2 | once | ASSRTGGSGNTIY
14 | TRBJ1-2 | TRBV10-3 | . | AIPALWGGGSYGYT
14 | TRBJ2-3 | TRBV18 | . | ASSPVAGQLTDTQY
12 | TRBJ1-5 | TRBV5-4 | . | ASSLGGANQPQH
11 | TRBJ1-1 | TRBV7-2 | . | ASSLQENTEAF
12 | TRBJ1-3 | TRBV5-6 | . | ASSWEGSGNTIY
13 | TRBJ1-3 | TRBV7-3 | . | ASSRGKGSGNTIY
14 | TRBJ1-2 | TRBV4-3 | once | ASSQDRRQSNYGYT
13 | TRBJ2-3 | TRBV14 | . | ASSQEDSLADTQY
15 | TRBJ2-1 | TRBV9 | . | ASSSSPGTSGYNEQF
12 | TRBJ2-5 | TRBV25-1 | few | ASSISGSVETQY
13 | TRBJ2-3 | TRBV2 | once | ASRSPSGRADTQY
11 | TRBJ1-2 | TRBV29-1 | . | SVTTGFYYGYT
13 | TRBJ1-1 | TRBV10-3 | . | AISGATGQGNEAF
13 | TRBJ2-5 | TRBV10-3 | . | AISGTSGTQETQY
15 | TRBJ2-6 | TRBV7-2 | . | ASSLVGHRSGANVLT
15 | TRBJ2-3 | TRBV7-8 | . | ASSSLGGGRSTDTQY
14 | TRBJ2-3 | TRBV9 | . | ASSVAATSGTDTQY
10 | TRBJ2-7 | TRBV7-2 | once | ASSLEQYEQY
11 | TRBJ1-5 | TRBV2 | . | ASSVFPEQPQH
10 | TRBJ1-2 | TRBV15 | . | ATSLDKYGYT
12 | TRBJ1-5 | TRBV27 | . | ASPPIRGGQPQH
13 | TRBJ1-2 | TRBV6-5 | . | ASSTPGGGSYGYT
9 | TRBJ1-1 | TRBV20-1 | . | SAMEAGEAF
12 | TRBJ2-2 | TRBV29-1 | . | SVISGRVTGELF
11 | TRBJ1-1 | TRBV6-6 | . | ASSYDLNTEAF
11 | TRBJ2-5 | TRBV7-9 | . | ASSLGGGETQY
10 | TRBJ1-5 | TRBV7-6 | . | ASSFTNQPQH
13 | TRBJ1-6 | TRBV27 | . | ASSSRQGLYSPLH
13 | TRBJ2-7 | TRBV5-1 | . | ASTFLAGAGYEQY
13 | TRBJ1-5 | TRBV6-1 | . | ASRAEPYSNQPQH
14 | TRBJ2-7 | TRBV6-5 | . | ASSYSIAGGGYEQY
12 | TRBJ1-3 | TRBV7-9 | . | ASTRQSSGNTIY
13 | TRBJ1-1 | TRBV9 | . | ASSPLGQSNTEAF
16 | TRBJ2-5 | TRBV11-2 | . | ASSQPGLADLRGETQY
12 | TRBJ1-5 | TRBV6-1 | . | ASSEGGGSQPQH
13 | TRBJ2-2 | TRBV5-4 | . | ASSFTGGGTGELF
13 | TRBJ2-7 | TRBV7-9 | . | ASRWGTGGLGEQY
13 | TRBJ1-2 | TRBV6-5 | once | ASSPDSQWGYGYT
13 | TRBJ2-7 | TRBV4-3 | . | ASSLHLAGTYEQY
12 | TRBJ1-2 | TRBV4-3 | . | ASSQLQGNYGYT
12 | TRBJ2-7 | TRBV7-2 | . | ASSLDPSSYEQY
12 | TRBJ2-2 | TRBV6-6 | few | ASMGGGSTGELF
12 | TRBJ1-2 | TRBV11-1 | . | ASSEVTTGPDYT
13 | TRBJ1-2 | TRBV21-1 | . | ASSKLKGVNYGYT
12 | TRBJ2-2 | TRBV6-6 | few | ASSYVREVGELF
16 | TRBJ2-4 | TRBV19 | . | ASSPWAGGPETKNIQY
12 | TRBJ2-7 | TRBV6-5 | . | ASRLTKLAGEQY
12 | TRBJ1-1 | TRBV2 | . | ASSEVVRGTEAF
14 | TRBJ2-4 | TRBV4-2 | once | ASSQASGKAKNIQY
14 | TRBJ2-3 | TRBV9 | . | ASSVGQRRSTDTQY
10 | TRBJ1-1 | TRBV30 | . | AWARVPTEAF
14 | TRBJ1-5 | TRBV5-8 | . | ASSREGRGENQPQH
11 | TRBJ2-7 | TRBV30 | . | AWNHRNSYEQY
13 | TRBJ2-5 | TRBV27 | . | ASKFHGITEETQY
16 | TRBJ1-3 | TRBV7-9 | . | ASSLVSIRGSSGNTIY
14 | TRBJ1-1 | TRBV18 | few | ASSPKDAAFYTEAF
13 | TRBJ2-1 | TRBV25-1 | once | ASSESKGNYNEQF
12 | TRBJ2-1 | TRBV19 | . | ASSNGGLVNEQF